This T cell receptor (beta chain) was captured in a study of T cells in tuberculosis. Overall study context: This South African cohort compared adolescents with or without latent tuberculosis against adults with active tuberculosis. Samples predate treatment or fall within its first 7 days.

This CDR3 is built from 17 residues. Trimming cost V 8 bases and J 2 bases, with 19 bases left between them. Germline V lookup: CDR1 SGHNT, CDR2 YENEEA. The time point was: new active TB diagnosis, blood taken before or within 7 days of starting treatment. On average approximately 100,000 T cells per donor were immunosequenced. Study-level findings and limits: Active tuberculosis alpha repertoires lay closer to GMM-specific TCRs than controls'.

A word on this clone: Its target is unknown.

The method was immunoSEQ multiplex PCR; TCRdb's version includes in-frame clones alone and lacks a portion of them. The sample contains tens of thousands of clones, roughly nine tenths of which appear only once. This specimen was PBMCs, taken at tuberculosis diagnosis. This receptor was taken from an adult with tuberculosis. This chain connects TRBV11-3 to TRBJ2-6; D possibly corresponds to TRBD1 (6 bases). The CDR3 DNA reads TGTGCCAGCGGTGGTGGCAGGGGAGAAACTGGGGCCAACGTCCTGACTTTC. Encoded protein: CASGGGRGETGANVLTF.